A single TCR beta chain is shown here with its context. The source of the sample is a study of blood T cell repertoires in COVID-19. For the study at large: PBMCs, B-cell-depleted T cells, or T cells provided the cDNA or gDNA that made up the material.

The protocol was immunoSEQ multiplex PCR, while the TCRdb copy is restricted to in-frame clones and leaves out a portion. This sample yields roughly 150,000 clones, of which around 90% are seen a single time; roughly 2.4% belongs to the top ten. CDR3 size: 17 residues. In germline, CDR1 is LNHDA, CDR2 SQIVND (reference sequence). The ends were cut back, 4 bases at V and 4 bases at J, with 23 bases in the middle. The clonotype was recovered from a woman of 80 years or more with COVID-19, enrolled during active disease. The sequenced sample consisted of peripheral blood. The rearrangement links TRBV19 to TRBJ2-7; possible D gene TRBD1, 6 bases. The CDR3 sequence is CASSTTHTTWTVYEQYF. CDR3 coding DNA: TGTGCCAGTAGTACTACCCATACTACCTGGACAGTTTACGAGCAGTACTTC. Complete variable domain (other parts from reference TRBV19 and TRBJ2-7): DGGITQSPKYLFRKEGQNVTLSCEQNLNHDAMYWYRQDPGQGLRLIYYSQIVNDFQKGDIAEGYSVSREKKESFPLTVTSAQKNPTAFYLCASSTTHTTWTVYEQYFGPGTRLTVT.